This T cell receptor (beta chain) was documented in a study of T cells in Graves' hyperthyroidism and ophthalmopathy. Findings of the study overall: Patients with ophthalmopathy were separated from those with stable hyperthyroidism by a 13 V-J model. Appearing also in blood were most of the thyroid clonotypes expanded above 0.001.

This clonotype was seen many times. As yet, its antigen is unknown. Patients aged 18 to 65 had newly diagnosed hyperthyroidism that had lasted under 2 months. Every diagnosis used clinical symptoms, serum thyroxine and TRAb, thyroid ultrasound and orbital computed tomography. V dropped 2 bases and J dropped 7 bases, with 9 bases sitting between them. Germline V CDR1 and CDR2: KGHSH, LQKENI. This CDR3 region has 13 residues. It was RNA transcripts that yielded the amplified TCR beta CDR3 regions. RT-PCR in the first round (using the HTBI primer set) targeted the TCR CDR3. TCRdb called the multiplex PCR reads again in MiXCR, with one record for every CDR3 protein. The sample consists of some 690,000 distinct CDR3 sequences, approximately 15% of them appearing once.

Input material: blood. The origin of this receptor is a middle-aged man with Graves' hyperthyroidism. The V and J genes are TRBV18 and TRBJ1-5; D perhaps matches TRBD1 (5 bases). The CDR3 here is CASSPDRSQPQHF. The DNA of the CDR3 is TGTGCCAGCTCACCAGACAGAAGCCAGCCCCAGCATTTT.